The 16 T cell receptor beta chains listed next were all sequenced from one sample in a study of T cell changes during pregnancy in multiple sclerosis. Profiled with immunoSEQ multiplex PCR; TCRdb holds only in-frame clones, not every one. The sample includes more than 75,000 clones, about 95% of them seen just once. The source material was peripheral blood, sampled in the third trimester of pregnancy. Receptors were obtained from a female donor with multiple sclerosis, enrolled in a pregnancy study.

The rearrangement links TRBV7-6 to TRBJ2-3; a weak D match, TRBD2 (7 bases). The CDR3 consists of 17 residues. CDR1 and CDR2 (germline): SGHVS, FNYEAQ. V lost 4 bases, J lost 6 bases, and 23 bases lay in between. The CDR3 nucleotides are TGTGCCAGCAGCTCGCTCCAGTACGGGGGGCGAAGCGATACGCAGTATTTT. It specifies CASSSLQYGGRSDTQYF.

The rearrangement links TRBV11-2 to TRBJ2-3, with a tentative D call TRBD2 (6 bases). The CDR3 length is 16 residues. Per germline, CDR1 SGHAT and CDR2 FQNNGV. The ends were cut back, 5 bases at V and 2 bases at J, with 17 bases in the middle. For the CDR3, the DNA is TGTGCCAGCAGCCTTATCGGGACTGGAAACACAGATACGCAGTATTTT. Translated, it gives CASSLIGTGNTDTQYF.

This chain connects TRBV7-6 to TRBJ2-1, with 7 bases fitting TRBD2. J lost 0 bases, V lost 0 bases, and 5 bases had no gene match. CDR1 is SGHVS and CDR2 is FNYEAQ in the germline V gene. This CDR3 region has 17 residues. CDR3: CASSLAPGGSSYNEQFF. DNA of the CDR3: TGTGCCAGCAGCTTAGCGCCGGGCGGGAGCTCCTACAATGAGCAGTTCTTC.

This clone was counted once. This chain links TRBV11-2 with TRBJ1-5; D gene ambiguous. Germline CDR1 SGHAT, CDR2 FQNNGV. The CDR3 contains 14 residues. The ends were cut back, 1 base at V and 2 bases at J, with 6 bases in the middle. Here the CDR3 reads CASSLGAGNQPQHF. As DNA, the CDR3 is TGTGCCAGCAGCTTAGGTGCGGGCAATCAGCCCCAGCATTTT. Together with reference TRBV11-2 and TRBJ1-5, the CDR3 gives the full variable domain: EAGVAQSPRYKIIEKRQSVAFWCNPISGHATLYWYQQILGQGPKLLIQFQNNGVVDDSQLPKDRFSAERLKGVDSTLKIQPAKLEDSAVYLCASSLGAGNQPQHFGDGTRLSIL.

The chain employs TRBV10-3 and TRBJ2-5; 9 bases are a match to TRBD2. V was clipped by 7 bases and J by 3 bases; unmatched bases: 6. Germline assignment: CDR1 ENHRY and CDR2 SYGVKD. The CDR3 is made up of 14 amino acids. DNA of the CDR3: TGTGCCATCAAGGGCGGGGGGGGAAAAGAGACCCAGTACTTC. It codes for CAIKGGGGKETQYF.

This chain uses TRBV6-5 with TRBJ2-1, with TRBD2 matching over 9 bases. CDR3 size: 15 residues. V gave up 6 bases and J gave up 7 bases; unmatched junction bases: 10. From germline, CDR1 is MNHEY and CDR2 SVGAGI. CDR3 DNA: TGTGCCAGCAGACCTCCTAGCGGGGTGGGGAATGAGCAGTTCTTC. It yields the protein CASRPPSGVGNEQFF.

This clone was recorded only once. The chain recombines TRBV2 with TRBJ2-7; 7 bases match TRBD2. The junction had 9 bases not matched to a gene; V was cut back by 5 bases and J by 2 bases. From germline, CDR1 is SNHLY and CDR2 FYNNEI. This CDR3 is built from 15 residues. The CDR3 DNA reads TGTGCCAGCAGTCCAAGGGAGCGGGGACCCTACGAGCAGTACTTC. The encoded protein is CASSPRERGPYEQYF.

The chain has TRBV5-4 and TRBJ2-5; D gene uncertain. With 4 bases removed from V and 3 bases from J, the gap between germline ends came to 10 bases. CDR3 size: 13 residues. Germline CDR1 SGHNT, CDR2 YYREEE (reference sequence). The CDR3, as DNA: TGTGCCAGCAGCGATAGACTTGAAGAGACCCAGTACTTC. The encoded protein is CASSDRLEETQYF.

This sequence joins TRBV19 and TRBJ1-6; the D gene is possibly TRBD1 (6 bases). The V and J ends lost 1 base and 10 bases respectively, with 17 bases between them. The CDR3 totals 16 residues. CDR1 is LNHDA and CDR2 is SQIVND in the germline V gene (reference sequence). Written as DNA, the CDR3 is TGTGCCAGTAGTATAGGGAGGACAGTGATGTCGTCACCCCTCCACTTT. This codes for CASSIGRTVMSSPLHF.

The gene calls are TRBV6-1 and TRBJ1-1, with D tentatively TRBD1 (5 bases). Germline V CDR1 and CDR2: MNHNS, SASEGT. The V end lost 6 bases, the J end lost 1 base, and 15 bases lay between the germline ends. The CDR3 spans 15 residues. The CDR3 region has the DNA TGTGCCAGCAGCGCCTCTGGGGGGAGGAACACTGAAGCTTTCTTT. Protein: CASSASGGRNTEAFF.

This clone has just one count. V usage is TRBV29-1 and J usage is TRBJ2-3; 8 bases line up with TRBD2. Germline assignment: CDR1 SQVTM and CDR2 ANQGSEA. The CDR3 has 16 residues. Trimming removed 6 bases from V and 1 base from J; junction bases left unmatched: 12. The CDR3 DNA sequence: TGCAGCGTAGACCTCTCCGGACTAGCCCGCACAGATACGCAGTATTTT. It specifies CSVDLSGLARTDTQYF.

The CDR3 spells CASDSGASYNEQFF. The CDR3, as DNA: TGTGCCAGTGATAGCGGGGCTTCCTACAATGAGCAGTTCTTC. The chain has TRBV6-1 and TRBJ2-1; 8 bases align to TRBD2. Germline V CDR1 and CDR2: MNHNS, SASEGT. The CDR3 is made up of 14 amino acids. V lost 9 bases, J lost 1 base, and 5 bases stayed unmatched.

The CDR3 nucleotides read TGCAGCTTCCGAGACAGGGCCTACTATGGCTACACCTTC. Protein: CSFRDRAYYGYTF. The chain is built from TRBV29-1 and TRBJ1-2; TRBD1 aligns across 7 bases. Germline CDR1 SQVTM, CDR2 ANQGSEA. V lost 8 bases and J lost 3; bases outside the gene matches: 9. The CDR3 sequence is 13 residues long.

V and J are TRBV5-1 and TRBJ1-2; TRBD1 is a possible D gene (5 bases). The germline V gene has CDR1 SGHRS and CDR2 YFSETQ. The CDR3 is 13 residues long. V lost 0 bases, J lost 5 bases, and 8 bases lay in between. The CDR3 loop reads CASSLGQSYGYTF. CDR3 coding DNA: TGCGCCAGCAGCTTGGGACAGAGTTATGGCTACACCTTC.

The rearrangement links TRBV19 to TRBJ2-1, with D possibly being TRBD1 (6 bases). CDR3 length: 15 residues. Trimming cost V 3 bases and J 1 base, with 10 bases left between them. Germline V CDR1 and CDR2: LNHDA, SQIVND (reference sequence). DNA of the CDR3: TGTGCCAGTAGTATCGGGCAGGGGTCCTACAATGAGCAGTTCTTC. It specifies CASSIGQGSYNEQFF.

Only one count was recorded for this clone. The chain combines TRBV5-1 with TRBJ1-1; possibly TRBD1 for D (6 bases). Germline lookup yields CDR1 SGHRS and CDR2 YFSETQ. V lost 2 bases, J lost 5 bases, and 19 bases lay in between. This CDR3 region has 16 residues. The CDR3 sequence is CASSLTGKGEGTEAFF. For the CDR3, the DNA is TGCGCCAGCAGCTTAACAGGGAAGGGTGAGGGGACTGAAGCTTTCTTT.